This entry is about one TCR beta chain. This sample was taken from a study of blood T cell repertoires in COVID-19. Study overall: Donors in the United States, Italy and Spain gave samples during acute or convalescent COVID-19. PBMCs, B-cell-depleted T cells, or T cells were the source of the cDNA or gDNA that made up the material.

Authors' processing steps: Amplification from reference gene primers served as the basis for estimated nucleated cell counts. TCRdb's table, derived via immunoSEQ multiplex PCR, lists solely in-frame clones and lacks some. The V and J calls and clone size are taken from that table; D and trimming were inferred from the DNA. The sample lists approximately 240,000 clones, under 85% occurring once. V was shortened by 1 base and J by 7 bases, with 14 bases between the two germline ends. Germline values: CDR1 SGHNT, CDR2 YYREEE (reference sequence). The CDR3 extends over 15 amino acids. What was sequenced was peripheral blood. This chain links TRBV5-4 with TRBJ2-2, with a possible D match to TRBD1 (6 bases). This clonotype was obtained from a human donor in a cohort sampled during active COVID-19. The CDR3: CASSLLRGADGELFF. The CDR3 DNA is TGTGCCAGCAGCTTGCTCAGGGGCGCGGACGGGGAGCTGTTTTTT.